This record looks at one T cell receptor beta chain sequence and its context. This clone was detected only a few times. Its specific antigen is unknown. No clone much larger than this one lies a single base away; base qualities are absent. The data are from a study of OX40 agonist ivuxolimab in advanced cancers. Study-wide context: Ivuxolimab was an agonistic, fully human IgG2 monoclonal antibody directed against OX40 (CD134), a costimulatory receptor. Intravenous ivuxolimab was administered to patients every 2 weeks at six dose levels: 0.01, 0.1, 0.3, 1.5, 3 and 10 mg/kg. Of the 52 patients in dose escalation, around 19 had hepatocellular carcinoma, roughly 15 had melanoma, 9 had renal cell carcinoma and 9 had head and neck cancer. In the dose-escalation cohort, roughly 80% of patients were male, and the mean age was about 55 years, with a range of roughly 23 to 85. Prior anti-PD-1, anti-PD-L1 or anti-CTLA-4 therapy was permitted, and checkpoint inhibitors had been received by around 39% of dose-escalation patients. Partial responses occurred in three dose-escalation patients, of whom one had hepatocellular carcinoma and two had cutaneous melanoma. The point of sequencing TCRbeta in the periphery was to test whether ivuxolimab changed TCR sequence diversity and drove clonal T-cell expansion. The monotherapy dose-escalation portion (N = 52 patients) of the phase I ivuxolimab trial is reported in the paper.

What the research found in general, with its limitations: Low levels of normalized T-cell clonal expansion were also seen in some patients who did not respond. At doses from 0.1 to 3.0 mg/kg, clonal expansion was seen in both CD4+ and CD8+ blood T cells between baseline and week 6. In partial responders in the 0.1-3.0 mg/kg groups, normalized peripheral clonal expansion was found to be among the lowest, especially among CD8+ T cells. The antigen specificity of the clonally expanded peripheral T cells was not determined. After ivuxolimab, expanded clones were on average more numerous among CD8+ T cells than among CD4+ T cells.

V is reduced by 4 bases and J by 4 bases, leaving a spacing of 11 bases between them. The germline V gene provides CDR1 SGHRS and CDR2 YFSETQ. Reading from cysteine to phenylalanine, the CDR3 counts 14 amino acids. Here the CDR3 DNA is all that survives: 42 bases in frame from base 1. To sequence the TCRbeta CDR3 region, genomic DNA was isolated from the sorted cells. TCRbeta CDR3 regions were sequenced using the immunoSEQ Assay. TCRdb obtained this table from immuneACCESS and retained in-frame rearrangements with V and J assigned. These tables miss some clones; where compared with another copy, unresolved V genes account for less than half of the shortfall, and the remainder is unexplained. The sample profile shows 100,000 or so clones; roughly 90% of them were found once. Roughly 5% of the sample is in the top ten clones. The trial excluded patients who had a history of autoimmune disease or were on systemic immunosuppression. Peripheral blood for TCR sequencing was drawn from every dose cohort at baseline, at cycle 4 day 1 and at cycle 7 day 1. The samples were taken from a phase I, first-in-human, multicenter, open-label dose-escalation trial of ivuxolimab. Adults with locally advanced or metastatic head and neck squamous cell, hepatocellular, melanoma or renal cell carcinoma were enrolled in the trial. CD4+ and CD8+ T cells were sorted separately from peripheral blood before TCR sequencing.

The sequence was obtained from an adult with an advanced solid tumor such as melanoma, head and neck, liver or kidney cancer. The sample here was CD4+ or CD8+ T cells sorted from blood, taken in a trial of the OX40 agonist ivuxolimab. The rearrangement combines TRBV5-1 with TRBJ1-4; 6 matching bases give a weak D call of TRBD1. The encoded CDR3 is CASSEGHINEKLFF. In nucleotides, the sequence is TGCGCCAGCAGCGAGGGACACATTAATGAAAAACTGTTTTTT.